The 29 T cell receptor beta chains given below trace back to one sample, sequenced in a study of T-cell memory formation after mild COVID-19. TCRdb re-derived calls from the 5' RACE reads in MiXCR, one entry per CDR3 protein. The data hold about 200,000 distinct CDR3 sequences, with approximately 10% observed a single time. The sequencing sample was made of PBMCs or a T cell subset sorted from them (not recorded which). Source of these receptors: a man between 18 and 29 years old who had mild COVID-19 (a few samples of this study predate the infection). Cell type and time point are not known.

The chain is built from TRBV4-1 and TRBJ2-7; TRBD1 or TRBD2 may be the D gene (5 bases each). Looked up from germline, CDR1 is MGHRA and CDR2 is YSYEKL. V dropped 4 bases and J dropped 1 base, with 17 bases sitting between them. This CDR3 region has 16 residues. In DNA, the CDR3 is TGCGCCAGCAGCCCGGGGCCCTCAGAAGGATCCTACGAGCAGTACGTC. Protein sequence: CASSPGPSEGSYEQYV.

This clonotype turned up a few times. Here the CDR3 reads CASSQGNSYNEQFF. CDR3 DNA sequence: TGCGCCAGCAGCCAGGGGAACTCCTACAATGAGCAGTTCTTC. The chain uses TRBV5-1 and TRBJ2-1; possibly TRBD1 for D (6 bases). Trimming took off 4 bases at V and 0 bases at J, with 8 bases between the two ends. CDR3 length: 14 residues. The V gene's germline CDR1 is SGHRS and CDR2 YFSETQ. Full variable domain (remainder filled in from reference TRBV5-1 and TRBJ2-1): KAGVTQTPRYLIKTRGQQVTLSCSPISGHRSVSWYQQTPGQGLQFLFEYFSETQRNKGNFPGRFSGRQFSNSRSEMNVSTLELGDSALYLCASSQGNSYNEQFFGPGTRLTVL.

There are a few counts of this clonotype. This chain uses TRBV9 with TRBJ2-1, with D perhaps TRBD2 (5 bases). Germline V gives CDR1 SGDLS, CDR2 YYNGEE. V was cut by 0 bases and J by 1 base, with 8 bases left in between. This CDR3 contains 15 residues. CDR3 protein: CASSVGTRSYNEQFF. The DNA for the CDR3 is TGTGCCAGCAGCGTAGGGACTCGTTCCTACAATGAGCAGTTCTTC.

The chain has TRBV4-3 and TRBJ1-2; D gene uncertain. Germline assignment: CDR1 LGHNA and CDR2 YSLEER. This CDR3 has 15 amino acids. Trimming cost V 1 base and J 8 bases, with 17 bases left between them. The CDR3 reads CASSQVAAPPGGYTF. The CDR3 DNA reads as TGCGCCAGCAGCCAAGTGGCGGCCCCCCCAGGAGGCTACACCTTC.

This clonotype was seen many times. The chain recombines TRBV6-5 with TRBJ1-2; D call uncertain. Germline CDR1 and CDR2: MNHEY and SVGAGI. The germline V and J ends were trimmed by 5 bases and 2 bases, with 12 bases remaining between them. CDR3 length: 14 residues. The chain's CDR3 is CASSLGRLNYGYTF. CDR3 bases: TGTGCCAGCAGTCTTGGACGGCTAAACTATGGCTACACCTTC.

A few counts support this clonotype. CDR3 sequence: CASSAPAPGEQFF. The CDR3 region has the DNA TGCGCCAGCAGCGCCCCCGCCCCAGGGGAGCAGTTCTTC. The chain couples TRBV5-1 to TRBJ2-1; a possible D gene is TRBD1 (5 bases). The CDR3 spans 13 residues. V dropped 4 bases and J dropped 10 bases, with 15 bases sitting between them. Looked up from germline, CDR1 is SGHRS and CDR2 is YFSETQ.

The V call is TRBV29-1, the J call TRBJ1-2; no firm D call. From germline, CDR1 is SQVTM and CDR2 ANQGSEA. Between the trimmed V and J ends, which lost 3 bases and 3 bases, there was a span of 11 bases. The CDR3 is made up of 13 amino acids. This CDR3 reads CSVDDLTYYGYTF. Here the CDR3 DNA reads TGCAGCGTTGATGATCTCACATACTATGGCTACACCTTC.

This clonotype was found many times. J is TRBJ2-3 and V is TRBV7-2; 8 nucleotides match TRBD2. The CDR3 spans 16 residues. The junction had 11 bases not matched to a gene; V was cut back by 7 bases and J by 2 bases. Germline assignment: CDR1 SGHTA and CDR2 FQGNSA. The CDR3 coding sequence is TGTGCCAGCACCCGGCTCGGGGGGGTCGTCACAGATACGCAGTATTTT. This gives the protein CASTRLGGVVTDTQYF.

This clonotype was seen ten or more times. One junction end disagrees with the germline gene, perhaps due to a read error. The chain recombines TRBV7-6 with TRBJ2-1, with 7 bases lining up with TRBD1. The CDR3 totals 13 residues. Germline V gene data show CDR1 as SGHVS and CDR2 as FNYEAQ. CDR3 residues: CASCLQGWSEQFF. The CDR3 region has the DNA TGTGCCAGCTGCTTACAGGGGTGGAGTGAGCAGTTCTTC.

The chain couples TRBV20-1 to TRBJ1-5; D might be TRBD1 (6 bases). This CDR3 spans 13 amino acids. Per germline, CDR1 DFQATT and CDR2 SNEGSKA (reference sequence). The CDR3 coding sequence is TGCAGCCAAACACAGGGTCTTAATCAGCCCCAGCATTTT. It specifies CSQTQGLNQPQHF.

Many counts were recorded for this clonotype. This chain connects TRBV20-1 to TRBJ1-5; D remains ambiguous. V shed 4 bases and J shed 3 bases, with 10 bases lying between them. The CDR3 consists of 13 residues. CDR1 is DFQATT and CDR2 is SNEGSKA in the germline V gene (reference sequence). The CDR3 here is CSATDKPNQPQHF. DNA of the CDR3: TGCAGTGCTACCGACAAACCCAATCAGCCCCAGCATTTT.

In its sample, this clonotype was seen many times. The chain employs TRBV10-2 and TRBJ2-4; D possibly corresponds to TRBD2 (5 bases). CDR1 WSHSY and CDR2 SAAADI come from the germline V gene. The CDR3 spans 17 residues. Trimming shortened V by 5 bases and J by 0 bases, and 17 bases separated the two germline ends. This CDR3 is CASSKSLIGLAKNIQYF. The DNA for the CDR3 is TGCGCCAGCAGTAAGAGCCTCATAGGACTAGCCAAAAACATTCAGTACTTC.

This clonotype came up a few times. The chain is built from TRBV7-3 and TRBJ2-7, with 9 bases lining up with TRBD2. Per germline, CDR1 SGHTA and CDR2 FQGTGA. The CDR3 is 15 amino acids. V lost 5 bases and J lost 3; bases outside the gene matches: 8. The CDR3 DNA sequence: TGTGCCAGCAGCAAAACAGCGGGGGGAATCTACGAGCAGTACTTC. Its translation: CASSKTAGGIYEQYF.

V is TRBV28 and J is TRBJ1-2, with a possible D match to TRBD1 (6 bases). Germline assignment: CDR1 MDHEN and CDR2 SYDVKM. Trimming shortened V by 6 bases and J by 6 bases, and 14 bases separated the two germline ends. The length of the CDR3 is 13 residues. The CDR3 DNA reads TGTGCCAGCAGGACAGGACCGCAGCATGGCTACACCTTC. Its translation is CASRTGPQHGYTF.

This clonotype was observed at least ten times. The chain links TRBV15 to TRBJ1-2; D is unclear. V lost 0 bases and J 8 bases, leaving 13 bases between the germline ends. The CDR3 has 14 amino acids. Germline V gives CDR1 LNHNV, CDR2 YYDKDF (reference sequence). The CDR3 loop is CATSRDRQGYGYTF. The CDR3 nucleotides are TGTGCCACCAGCAGAGACAGGCAAGGCTACGGCTACACCTTC.

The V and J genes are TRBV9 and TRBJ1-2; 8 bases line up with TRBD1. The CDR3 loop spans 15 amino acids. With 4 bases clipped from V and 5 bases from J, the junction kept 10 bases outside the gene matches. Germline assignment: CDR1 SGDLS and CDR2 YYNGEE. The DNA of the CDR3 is TGTGCCAGCAGCCCAGACGGGACAGGTCTTTATGGCTACACCTTC. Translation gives CASSPDGTGLYGYTF.

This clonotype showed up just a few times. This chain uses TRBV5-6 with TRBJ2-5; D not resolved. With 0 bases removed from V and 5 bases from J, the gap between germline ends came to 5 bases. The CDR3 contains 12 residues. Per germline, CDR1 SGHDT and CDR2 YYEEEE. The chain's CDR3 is CASSLAFETQYF. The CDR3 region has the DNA TGTGCCAGCAGCTTGGCTTTTGAGACCCAGTACTTC.

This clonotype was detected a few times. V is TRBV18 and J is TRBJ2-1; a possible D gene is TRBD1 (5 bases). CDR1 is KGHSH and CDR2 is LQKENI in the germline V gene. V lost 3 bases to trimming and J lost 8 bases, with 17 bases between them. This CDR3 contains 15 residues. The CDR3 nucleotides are TGTGCCAGCTCACCGCCAGGGCGTAATCCCGATGAGCAGTTCTTC. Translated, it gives CASSPPGRNPDEQFF. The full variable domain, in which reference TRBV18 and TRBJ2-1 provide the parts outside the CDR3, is NAGVMQNPRHLVRRRGQEARLRCSPMKGHSHVYWYRQLPEEGLKFMVYLQKENIIDESGMPKERFSAEFPKEGPSILRIQQVVRGDSAAYFCASSPPGRNPDEQFFGPGTRLTVL.

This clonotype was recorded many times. CDR3 DNA sequence: TGTGCCAGCAGCTTACATAAGACAGGGATGGGCCGCGGCTACACCTTC. It specifies CASSLHKTGMGRGYTF. This chain uses TRBV7-9 with TRBJ1-2; 7 bases are shared with TRBD1. The ends lost 2 bases at V and 8 bases at J; junction bases unmatched: 14. Germline assignment: CDR1 SEHNR and CDR2 FQNEAQ (reference sequence). The CDR3 is 16 amino acids.

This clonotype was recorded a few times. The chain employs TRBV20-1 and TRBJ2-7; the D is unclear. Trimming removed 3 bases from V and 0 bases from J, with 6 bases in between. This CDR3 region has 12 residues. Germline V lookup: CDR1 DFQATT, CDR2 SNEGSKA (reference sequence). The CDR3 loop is CSASLSSYEQYV. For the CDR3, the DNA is TGCAGTGCTAGCCTGAGCTCCTACGAGCAGTACGTC.

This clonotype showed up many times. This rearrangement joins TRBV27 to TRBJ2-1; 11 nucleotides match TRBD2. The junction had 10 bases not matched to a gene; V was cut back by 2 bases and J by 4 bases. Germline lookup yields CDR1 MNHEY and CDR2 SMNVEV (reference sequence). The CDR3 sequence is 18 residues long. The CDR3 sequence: CASSLRPPLAGVYNEQFF. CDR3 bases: TGTGCCAGCAGTTTAAGGCCCCCACTAGCGGGGGTTTACAATGAGCAGTTCTTC.

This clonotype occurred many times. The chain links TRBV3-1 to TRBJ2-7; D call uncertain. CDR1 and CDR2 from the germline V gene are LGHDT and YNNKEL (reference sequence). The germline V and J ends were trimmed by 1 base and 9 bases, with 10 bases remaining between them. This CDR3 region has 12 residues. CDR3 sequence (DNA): TGTGCCAGCAGCCAAGGGACGGACCGGCAGTACGTC. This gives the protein CASSQGTDRQYV.

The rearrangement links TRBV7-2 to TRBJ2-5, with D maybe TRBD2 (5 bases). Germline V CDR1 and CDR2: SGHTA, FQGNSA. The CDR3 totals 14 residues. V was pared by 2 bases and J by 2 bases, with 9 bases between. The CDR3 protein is CASSLMGDQETQYF. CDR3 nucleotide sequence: TGTGCCAGCAGCTTAATGGGAGATCAAGAGACCCAGTACTTC.

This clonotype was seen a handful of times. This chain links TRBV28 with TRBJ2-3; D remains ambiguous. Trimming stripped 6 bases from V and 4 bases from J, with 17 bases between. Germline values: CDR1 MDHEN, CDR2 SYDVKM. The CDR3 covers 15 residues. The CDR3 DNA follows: TGTGCCAGCAGGACCCCGGGTGGTCCATCAGATACGCAGTATTTT. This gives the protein CASRTPGGPSDTQYF.

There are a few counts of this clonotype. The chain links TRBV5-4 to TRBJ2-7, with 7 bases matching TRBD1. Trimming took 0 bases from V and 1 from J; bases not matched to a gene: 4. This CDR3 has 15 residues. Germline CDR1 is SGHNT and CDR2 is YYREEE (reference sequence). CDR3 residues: CASSLDRGPSYEQYV. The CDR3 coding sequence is TGTGCCAGCAGCTTGGATAGGGGGCCTTCCTACGAGCAGTACGTC.

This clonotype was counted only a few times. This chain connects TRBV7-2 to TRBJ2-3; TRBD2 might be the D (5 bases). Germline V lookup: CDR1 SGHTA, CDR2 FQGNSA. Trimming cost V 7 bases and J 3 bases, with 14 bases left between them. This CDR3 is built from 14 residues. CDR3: CASKPATGTDTQYF. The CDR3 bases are TGTGCCAGCAAGCCCGCAACGGGAACAGATACGCAGTATTTT.

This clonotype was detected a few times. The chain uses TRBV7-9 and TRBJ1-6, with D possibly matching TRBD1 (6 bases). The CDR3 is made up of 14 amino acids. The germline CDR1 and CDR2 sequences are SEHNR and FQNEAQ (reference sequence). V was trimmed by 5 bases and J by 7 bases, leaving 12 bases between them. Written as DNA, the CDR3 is TGTGCCAGCAGCCTGCGGACAGCAAATTCACCCCTCCACTTT. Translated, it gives CASSLRTANSPLHF.

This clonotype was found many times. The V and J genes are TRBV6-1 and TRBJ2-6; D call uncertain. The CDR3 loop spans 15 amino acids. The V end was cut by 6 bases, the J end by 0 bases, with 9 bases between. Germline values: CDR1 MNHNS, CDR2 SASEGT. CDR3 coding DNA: TGTGCCAGCAGCGTCCATAACTCTGGGGCCAACGTCCTGACTTTC. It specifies CASSVHNSGANVLTF.

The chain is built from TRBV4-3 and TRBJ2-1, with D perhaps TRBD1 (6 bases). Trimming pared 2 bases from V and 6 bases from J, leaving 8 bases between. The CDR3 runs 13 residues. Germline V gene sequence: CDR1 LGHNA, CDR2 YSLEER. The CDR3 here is CASSQRGSNEQFF. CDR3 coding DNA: TGCGCCAGCAGCCAAAGGGGGAGCAATGAGCAGTTCTTC.